This entry is about one T cell receptor (beta chain). Its antigen remains unidentified. This sample is part of a study of cytomegalovirus exposure and HLA in healthy donors. General study results and limits: Among donors in an Asian-associated ancestry cluster, a later analysis reportedly found fewer N-insertions than the approximately 670-donor mean. A prior analysis recorded that most TCR beta V segments were productive about 90% or about 30% of the time.

Primers: 60 Vbeta forward and 13 Jbeta reverse. The assay was immunoSEQ multiplex PCR, and TCRdb's table has in-frame clones only and misses some. The table records some 140,000 clones, more than 75% of them present only once. Per the germline V gene, CDR1 is SGHRS and CDR2 is YFSETQ. V gave up 0 bases and J gave up 2 bases; unmatched junction bases: 11. The CDR3 contains 17 residues. This receptor was taken from a man aged 25 to 40 in good health and CMV-seronegative. V and J are TRBV5-1 and TRBJ2-7; TRBD2 agrees at 7 bases. The material sequenced was PBMCs. CDR3 in amino acids: CASSLAPRASGAYEQYF. CDR3 bases: TGCGCCAGCAGCTTGGCGCCCAGGGCTAGCGGAGCCTACGAGCAGTACTTC.